This TCR beta chain was found in a study of blood T cell repertoires in COVID-19. As for the study in general: T cells, B-cell-depleted T cells, or PBMCs provided the cDNA or gDNA that served as material.

TCRdb keeps only in-frame clones here, not all; method: immunoSEQ multiplex PCR. The table lists about 390,000 clones, 85% to 90% of them singletons. Participants had their cohort set by participant-reported clinical history. The V and J ends lost 1 base and 0 bases respectively, with 7 bases between them. The CDR3 sequence is 14 residues long. Per germline, CDR1 KGHSH and CDR2 LQKENI. This clone was detected only a few times. The chain couples TRBV18 to TRBJ2-7; D possibly corresponds to TRBD1 (6 bases). Sequenced input: PBMCs or T cells enriched from blood (not recorded which). This receptor was identified in a woman aged 50 to 60 who had recovered from COVID-19. The CDR3 protein is CASSPLTGSYEQYF. As DNA, the CDR3 is TGTGCCAGCTCACCACTGACAGGCTCCTACGAGCAGTACTTC.